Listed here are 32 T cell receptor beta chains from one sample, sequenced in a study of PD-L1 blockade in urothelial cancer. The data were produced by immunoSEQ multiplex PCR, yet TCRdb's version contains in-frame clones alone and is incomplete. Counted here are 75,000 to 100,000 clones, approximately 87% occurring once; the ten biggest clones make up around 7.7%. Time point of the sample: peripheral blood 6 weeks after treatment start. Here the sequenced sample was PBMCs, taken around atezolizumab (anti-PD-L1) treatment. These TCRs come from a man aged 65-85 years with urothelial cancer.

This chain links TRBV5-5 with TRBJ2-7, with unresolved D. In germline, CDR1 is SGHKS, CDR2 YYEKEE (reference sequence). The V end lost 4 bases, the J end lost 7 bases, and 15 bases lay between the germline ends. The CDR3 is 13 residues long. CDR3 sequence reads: CASSLEEAREQYF. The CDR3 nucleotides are TGTGCCAGCAGCCTCGAAGAAGCCCGTGAGCAGTACTTC.

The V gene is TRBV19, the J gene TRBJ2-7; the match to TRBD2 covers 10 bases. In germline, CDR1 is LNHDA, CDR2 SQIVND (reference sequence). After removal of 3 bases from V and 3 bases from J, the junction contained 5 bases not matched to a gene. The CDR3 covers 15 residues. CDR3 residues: CASSILAGAYYEQYF. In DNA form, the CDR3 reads TGTGCCAGTAGTATCCTAGCGGGGGCTTACTACGAGCAGTACTTC.

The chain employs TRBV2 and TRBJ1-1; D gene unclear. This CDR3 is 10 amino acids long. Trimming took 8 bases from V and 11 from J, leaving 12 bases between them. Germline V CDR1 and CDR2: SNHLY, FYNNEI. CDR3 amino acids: CASAGLDAFF. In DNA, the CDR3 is TGTGCCAGCGCAGGACTGGACGCTTTCTTT.

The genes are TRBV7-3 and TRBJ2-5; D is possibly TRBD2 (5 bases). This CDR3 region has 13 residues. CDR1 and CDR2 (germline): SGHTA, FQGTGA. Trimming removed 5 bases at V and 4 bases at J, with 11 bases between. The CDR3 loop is CASSPGVGETQYF. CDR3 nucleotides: TGTGCCAGCAGCCCCGGGGTGGGAGAGACCCAGTACTTC.

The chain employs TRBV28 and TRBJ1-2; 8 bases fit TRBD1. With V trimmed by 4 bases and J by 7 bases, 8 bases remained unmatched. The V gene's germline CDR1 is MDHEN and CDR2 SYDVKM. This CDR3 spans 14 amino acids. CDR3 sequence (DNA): TGTGCCAGCAGTTCAGACAGGGGCGACTCTGGCTACACCTTC. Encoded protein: CASSSDRGDSGYTF.

The CDR3: CAWRVSPTNTGELFF. CDR3 DNA: TGTGCCTGGAGGGTTAGTCCAACGAACACCGGGGAGCTGTTTTTT. This chain links TRBV30 with TRBJ2-2; the D is unclear. CDR3 length equals 15 residues. The V end lost 3 bases, the J end lost 0 bases, and 11 bases lay between the germline ends. CDR1 GTSNPN and CDR2 SVGIG come from the germline V gene (reference sequence). Variable domain in full (rest from reference TRBV30 and TRBJ2-2): SQTIHQWPATLVQPVGSPLSLECTVEGTSNPNLYWYRQAAGRGLQLLFYSVGIGQISSEVPQNLSASRPQDRQFILSSKKLLLSDSGFYLCAWRVSPTNTGELFFGEGSRLTVL.

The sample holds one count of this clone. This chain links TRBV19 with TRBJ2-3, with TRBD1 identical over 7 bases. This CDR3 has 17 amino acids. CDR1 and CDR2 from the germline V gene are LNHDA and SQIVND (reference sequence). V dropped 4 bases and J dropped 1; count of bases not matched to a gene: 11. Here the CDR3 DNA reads TGTGCCAGTAGTAGTAAAGGGGGCCTAGAGGGCACAGATACGCAGTATTTT. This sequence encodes CASSSKGGLEGTDTQYF.

The CDR3 DNA sequence: TGTGCCAGCAGCTTCTATGATTTAGCCAAAAACATTCAGTACTTC. It specifies CASSFYDLAKNIQYF. The chain carries TRBV7-2 and TRBJ2-4; no firm D call. The V end lost 3 bases, the J end lost 0 bases, and 9 bases lay between the germline ends. This CDR3 contains 15 residues. Germline V gene lookup returns CDR1 SGHTA and CDR2 FQGNSA.

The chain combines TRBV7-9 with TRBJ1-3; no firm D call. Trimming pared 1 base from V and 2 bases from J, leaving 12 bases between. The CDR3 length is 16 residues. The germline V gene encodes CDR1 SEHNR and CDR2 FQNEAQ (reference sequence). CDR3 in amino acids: CASSLEGSGAGNTIYF. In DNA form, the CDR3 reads TGTGCCAGCAGCTTAGAGGGTTCCGGGGCTGGAAACACCATATATTTT.

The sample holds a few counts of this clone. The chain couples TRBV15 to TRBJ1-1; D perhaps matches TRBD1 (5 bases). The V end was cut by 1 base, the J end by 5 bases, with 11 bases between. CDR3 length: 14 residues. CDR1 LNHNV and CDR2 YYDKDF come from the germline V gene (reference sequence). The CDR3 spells CATSRGLQGTEAFF. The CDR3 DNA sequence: TGTGCCACCAGCAGAGGCCTCCAGGGAACTGAAGCTTTCTTT.

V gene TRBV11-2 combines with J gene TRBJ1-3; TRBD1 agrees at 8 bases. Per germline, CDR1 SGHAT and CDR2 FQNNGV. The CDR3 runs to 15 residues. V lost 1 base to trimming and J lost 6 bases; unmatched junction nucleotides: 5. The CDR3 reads CASSLAGQGANTIYF. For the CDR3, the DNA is TGTGCCAGCAGCTTAGCTGGCCAGGGGGCAAACACCATATATTTT.

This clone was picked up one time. The CDR3 nucleotides read TGTGCCAGCAGCTTAGGCGGGAGCCTATACGAGCAGTACTTC. This sequence encodes CASSLGGSLYEQYF. V is TRBV7-2 and J is TRBJ2-7; 7 nucleotides line up with TRBD2. CDR3 length: 14 amino acids. In germline, CDR1 is SGHTA, CDR2 FQGNSA. The J segment lost 4 bases and the V segment lost 1 base, leaving 4 bases of the junction unmatched.

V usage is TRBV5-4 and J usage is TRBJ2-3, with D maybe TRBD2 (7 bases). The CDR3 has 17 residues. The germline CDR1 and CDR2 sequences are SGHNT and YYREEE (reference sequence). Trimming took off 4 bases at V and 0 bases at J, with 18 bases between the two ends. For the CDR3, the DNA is TGTGCCAGCAGCCCGGGTGGGCGGGGGCCTAGCACAGATACGCAGTATTTT. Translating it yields CASSPGGRGPSTDTQYF.

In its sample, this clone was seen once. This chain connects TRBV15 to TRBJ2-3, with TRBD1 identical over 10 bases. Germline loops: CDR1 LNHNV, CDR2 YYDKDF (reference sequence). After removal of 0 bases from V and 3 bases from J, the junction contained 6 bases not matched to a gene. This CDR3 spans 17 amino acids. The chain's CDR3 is CATSRDRRQGATDTQYF. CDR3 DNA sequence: TGTGCCACCAGCAGAGATCGGCGACAGGGGGCAACAGATACGCAGTATTTT.

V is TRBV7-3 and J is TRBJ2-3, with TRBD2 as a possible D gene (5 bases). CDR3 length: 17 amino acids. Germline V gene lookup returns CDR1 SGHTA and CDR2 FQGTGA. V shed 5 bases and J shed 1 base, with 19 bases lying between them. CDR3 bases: TGTGCCAGCAGCGTCCCGGACGTGGGAGCTCGCACAGATACGCAGTATTTT. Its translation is CASSVPDVGARTDTQYF.

The CDR3 protein is CASSLQDPNTEAFF. The CDR3, as DNA: TGCGCCAGCAGCTTACAGGACCCCAACACTGAAGCTTTCTTT. J is TRBJ1-1 and V is TRBV5-1; D perhaps matches TRBD1 (5 bases). V gave up 2 bases and J gave up 2 bases, with 10 bases separating them. In germline, CDR1 is SGHRS, CDR2 YFSETQ. The CDR3 totals 14 residues.

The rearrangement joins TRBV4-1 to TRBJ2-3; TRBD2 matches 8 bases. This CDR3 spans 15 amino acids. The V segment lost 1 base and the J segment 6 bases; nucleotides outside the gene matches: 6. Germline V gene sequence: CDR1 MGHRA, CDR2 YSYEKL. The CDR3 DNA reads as TGCGCCAGCAGCCAAGGGCGGCTAGCGGGCGATACGCAGTATTTT. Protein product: CASSQGRLAGDTQYF.

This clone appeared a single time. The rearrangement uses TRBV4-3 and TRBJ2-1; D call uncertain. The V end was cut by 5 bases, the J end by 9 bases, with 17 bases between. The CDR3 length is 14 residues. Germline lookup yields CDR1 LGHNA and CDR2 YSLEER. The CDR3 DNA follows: TGCGCCAGCAGCAGCGATCTATTGTACGGTGAGCAGTTCTTC. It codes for CASSSDLLYGEQFF.

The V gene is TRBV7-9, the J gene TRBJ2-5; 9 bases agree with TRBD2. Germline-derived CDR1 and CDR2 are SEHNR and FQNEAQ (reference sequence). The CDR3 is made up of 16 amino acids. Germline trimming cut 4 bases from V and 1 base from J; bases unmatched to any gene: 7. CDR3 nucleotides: TGTGCCAGCAGCTCCCCTAGCGGGATATTCCAAGAGACCCAGTACTTC. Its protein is CASSSPSGIFQETQYF.

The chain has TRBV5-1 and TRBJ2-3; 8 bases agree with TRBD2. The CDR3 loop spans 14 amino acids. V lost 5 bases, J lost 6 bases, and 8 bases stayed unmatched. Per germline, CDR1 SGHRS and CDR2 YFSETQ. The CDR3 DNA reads TGCGCCAGCAGTACCGGGACTAGTCGGGATACGCAGTATTTT. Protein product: CASSTGTSRDTQYF.

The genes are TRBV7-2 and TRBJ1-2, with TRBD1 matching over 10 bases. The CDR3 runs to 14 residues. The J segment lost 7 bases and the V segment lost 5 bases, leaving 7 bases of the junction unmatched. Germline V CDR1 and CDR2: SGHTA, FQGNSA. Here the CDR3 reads CASSQRQGAGGYTF. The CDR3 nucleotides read TGTGCCAGCAGCCAACGACAGGGGGCGGGTGGCTACACCTTC.

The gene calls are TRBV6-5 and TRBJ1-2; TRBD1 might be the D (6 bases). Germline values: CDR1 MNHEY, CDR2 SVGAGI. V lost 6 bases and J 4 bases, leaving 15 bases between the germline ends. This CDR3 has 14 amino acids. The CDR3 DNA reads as TGTGCCAGCAGCCTCAACAGGGAAGGCTATGGCTACACCTTC. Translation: CASSLNREGYGYTF.

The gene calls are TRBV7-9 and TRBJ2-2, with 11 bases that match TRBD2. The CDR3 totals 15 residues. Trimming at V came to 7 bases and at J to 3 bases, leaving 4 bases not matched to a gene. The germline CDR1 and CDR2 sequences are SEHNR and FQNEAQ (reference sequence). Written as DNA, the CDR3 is TGTGCCAGCACCTTGGGACTAGCGGACACCGGGGAGCTGTTTTTT. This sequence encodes CASTLGLADTGELFF.

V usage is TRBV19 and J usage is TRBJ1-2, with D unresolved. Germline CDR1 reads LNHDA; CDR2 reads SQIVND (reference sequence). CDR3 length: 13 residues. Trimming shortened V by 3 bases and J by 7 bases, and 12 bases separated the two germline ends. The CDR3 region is CASSISATGGYTF. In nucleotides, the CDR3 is TGTGCCAGTAGTATTAGCGCGACGGGTGGCTACACCTTC.

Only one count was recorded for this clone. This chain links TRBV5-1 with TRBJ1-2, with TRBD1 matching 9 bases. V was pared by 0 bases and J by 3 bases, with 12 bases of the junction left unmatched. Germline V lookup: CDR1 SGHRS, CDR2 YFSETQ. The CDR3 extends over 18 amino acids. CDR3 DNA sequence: TGCGCCAGCAGCTTGGGACCCCGGCCGGGACAGGGTCACTATGGCTACACCTTC. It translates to CASSLGPRPGQGHYGYTF.

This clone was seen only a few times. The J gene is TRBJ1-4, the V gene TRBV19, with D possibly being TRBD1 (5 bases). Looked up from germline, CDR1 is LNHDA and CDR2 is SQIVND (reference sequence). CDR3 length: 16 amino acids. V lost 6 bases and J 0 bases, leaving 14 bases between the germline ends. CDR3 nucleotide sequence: TGTGCCAGTAGGACAGTGGGGTGGACAACTAATGAAAAACTGTTTTTT. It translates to CASRTVGWTTNEKLFF.

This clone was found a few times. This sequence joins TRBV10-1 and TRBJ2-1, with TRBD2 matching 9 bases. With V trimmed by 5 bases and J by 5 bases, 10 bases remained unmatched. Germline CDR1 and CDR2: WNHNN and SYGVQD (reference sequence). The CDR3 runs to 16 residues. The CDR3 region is CASSTPLAGWDNEQFF. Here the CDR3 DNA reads TGCGCCAGCAGTACCCCCCTAGCGGGGTGGGACAATGAGCAGTTCTTC.

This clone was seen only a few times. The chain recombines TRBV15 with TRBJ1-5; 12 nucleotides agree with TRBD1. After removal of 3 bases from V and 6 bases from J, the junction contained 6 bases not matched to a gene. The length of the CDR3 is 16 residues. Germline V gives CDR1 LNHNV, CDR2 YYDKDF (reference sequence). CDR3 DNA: TGTGCCACCAGCAGGGGACAGGGGGCCGATAGTCAGCCCCAGCATTTT. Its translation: CATSRGQGADSQPQHF.

The DNA for the CDR3 is TGTGCCAGCTCACTCGACCGGGGTGGGGCCAACGTCCTGACTTTC. It codes for CASSLDRGGANVLTF. This rearrangement joins TRBV18 to TRBJ2-6, with D possibly matching TRBD2 (5 bases). Per germline, CDR1 KGHSH and CDR2 LQKENI. V lost 4 bases and J lost 3, with 10 bases in between. The CDR3 covers 15 residues.

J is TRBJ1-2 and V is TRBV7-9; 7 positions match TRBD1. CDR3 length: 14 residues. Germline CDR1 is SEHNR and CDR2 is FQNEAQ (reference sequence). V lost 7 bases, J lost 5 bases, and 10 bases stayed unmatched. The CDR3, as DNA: TGTGCCAGCAAGTCCTGGGACAGCGATTATGGCTACACCTTC. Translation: CASKSWDSDYGYTF.

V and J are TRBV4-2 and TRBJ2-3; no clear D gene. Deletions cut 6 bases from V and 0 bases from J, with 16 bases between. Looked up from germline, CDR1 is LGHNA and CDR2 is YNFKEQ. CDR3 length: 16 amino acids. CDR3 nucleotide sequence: TGTGCCAGCAGTCGGGTGCCTACCTCTAGCACAGATACGCAGTATTTT. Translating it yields CASSRVPTSSTDTQYF.

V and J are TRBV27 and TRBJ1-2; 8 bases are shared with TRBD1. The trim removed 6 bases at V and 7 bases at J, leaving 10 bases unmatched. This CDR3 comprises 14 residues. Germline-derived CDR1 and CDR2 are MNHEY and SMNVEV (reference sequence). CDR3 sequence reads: CASRPRTGRAGYTF. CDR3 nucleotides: TGTGCCAGCAGACCTCGGACAGGGCGGGCTGGCTACACCTTC.